This T cell receptor beta chain was documented in a study of blood T cell repertoires in COVID-19. V was shortened by 0 bases and J by 8 bases, with 17 bases between the two germline ends. This CDR3 is built from 16 residues. CDR1 is MGHRA, CDR2 YSYEKL, per germline. The count of this clone is one. Original processing methods: Amplification with reference gene primers provided the estimates of nucleated cell counts. Sequencing was performed with immunoSEQ multiplex PCR; in TCRdb, only in-frame clones are kept and a portion is missing. D and trimming were read from the DNA, whereas the V and J calls and clone size are those reported in that table. Of 110,000 to 150,000 clones in the sample, 85% were seen once.

Sequenced input: PBMCs or T cells enriched from blood (not recorded which). This receptor was obtained from a woman aged 40 to 49 who had recovered from COVID-19. The V and J genes are TRBV4-1 and TRBJ2-1; no firm D call. The DNA for the CDR3 is TGCGCCAGCAGCCAAGATCAGAGCGTCCTGCTCGATGAGCAGTTCTTC. Translated, it gives CASSQDQSVLLDEQFF.